This T cell receptor (beta chain) derives from a study of blood T cell repertoires in COVID-19. Overall study: Sources were T cells, B-cell-depleted T cells, or PBMCs; the material itself was cDNA or gDNA.

Germline loops: CDR1 SGHAT, CDR2 FQNNGV. The CDR3 spans 13 residues. Trimming stripped 7 bases from V and 1 base from J, with 10 bases between. Per the study methods: From reference gene primer amplification, estimates of nucleated cell counts were derived. Data came from immunoSEQ multiplex PCR; TCRdb stores just in-frame clones and leaves some out. The D gene and trimming were derived from the DNA, and the V and J assignments and clone size from that table. There are 200,000 or so clones in the sample; around 80% occur only once, and about 10% lies in the top ten. The chain recombines TRBV11-2 with TRBJ1-1, with D possibly matching TRBD1 (6 bases). The sequenced sample was peripheral blood. The receptor was derived from a woman older than 75 with acute or convalescent COVID-19. CDR3 nucleotide sequence: TGTGCCAGCAATCTGGGGGCGAACACTGAAGCTTTCTTT. Its protein product is CASNLGANTEAFF. The whole variable domain, filled in from reference TRBV11-2 and TRBJ1-1, reads EAGVAQSPRYKIIEKRQSVAFWCNPISGHATLYWYQQILGQGPKLLIQFQNNGVVDDSQLPKDRFSAERLKGVDSTLKIQPAKLEDSAVYLCASNLGANTEAFFGQGTRLTVV.